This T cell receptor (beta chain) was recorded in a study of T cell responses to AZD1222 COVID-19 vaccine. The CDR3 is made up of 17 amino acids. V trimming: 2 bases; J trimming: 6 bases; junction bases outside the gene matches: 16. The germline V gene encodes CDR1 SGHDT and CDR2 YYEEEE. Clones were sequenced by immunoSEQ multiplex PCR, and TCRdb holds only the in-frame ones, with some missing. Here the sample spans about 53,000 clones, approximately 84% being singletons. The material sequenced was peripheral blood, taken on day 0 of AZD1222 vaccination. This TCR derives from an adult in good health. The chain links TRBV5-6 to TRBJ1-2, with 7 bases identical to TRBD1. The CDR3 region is CASSFLAASTGKDGYTF. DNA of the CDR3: TGTGCCAGCAGCTTCTTAGCCGCATCGACAGGGAAGGATGGCTACACCTTC.